This TCR beta chain was captured by sequencing in a study of beta chain features in type 1 diabetes. This clone has a count of ten or more. There was one heparinised blood draw per donor, averaging approximately 120 mL. Populations isolated by sorting all had purity greater than 95%. Every isolated RNA sample was fully reverse transcribed, so sequencing captured expressed TCRB transcripts. Read counts averaged approximately 3.5 million for samples of naive, central memory and regulatory T cells. Clones were read by immunoSEQ multiplex PCR, and TCRdb kept only the in-frame ones, dropping some. The sample comprises almost 350,000 clones, under 8.5% of which are singletons, and around 0.45% rests with the top ten. This CDR3 is built from 15 residues. Germline values: CDR1 ENHRY, CDR2 SYGVKD. V shed 4 bases and J 5 bases; nucleotides not matched to a gene: 3.

The V and J genes are TRBV10-3 and TRBJ2-5; 14 nucleotides align to TRBD2. Sequenced: central memory CD4+ T cells from blood. The source of this sequence is a woman aged 18 to 35 in good health. In DNA form, the CDR3 reads TGTGCCATCAGTGGGGGACTAGCGGGAGTGGAGACCCAGTACTTC. Translation gives CAISGGLAGVETQYF.